This passage covers 14 T cell receptor beta chains from one sample sequenced in a study of blood T cell repertoires in COVID-19. The method was immunoSEQ multiplex PCR; TCRdb's version includes in-frame clones alone and lacks a portion of them. This sample has about 130,000 clones, with approximately 86% found just once. Sequencing was performed on PBMCs or T cells enriched from blood (not recorded which). These receptors were taken from a woman between 45 and 60 years old who had recovered from COVID-19.

The rearrangement uses TRBV5-1 and TRBJ1-2; 9 bases line up with TRBD1. Unmatched junction bases numbered 14, after V lost 4 bases and J lost 4 bases. The germline CDR1 and CDR2 sequences are SGHRS and YFSETQ. This CDR3 spans 17 amino acids. This CDR3 is CASSPDEGQGLSYGYTF. The CDR3 DNA reads TGCGCCAGCAGCCCGGACGAAGGACAGGGGTTGAGCTATGGCTACACCTTC.

This sequence joins TRBV2 and TRBJ1-3; 7 bases agree with TRBD1. The CDR3 is made up of 15 amino acids. V gave up 6 bases and J gave up 4 bases; unmatched junction bases: 9. Germline CDR1 and CDR2: SNHLY and FYNNEI. The CDR3 DNA reads TGTGCCAGCAGAGAACAGGGGCTGCGCGGAAACACCATATATTTT. Translation gives CASREQGLRGNTIYF. Full variable domain (remainder filled in from reference TRBV2 and TRBJ1-3): EPEVTQTPSHQVTQMGQEVILRCVPISNHLYFYWYRQILGQKVEFLVSFYNNEISEKSEIFDDQFSVERPDGSNFTLKIRSTKLEDSAMYFCASREQGLRGNTIYFGEGSWLTVV.

The chain combines TRBV19 with TRBJ1-2; D uncertain. Germline CDR1 is LNHDA and CDR2 is SQIVND (reference sequence). Deletions cut 4 bases from V and 2 bases from J, with 14 bases between. This CDR3 spans 15 amino acids. The CDR3 DNA is TGTGCCAGTAGTACAGGCCCTCTAACCAACTATGGCTACACCTTC. Protein product: CASSTGPLTNYGYTF.

The V gene is TRBV29-1, the J gene TRBJ2-7; 7 positions agree with TRBD1. With V trimmed by 7 bases and J by 4 bases, 13 bases remained unmatched. The germline V gene has CDR1 SQVTM and CDR2 ANQGSEA. The CDR3 has 14 residues. DNA for the CDR3: TGCAGCGCCCAGCCGGACAGGACCGAATACGAGCAGTACTTC. Translation gives CSAQPDRTEYEQYF.

This chain connects TRBV6-1 to TRBJ1-1; D is undetermined. The germline V gene has CDR1 MNHNS and CDR2 SASEGT. The CDR3 totals 16 residues. V was trimmed by 3 bases and J by 1 base, leaving 15 bases between them. In nucleotides, the CDR3 is TGTGCCAGCAGTGATCCGCTTCGTCAGGCGAACACTGAAGCTTTCTTT. Residues: CASSDPLRQANTEAFF.

The chain couples TRBV3-1 (or the pseudogene TRBV3-2) to TRBJ1-1, with D hard to call. There are 18 residues in the CDR3. CDR1 and CDR2 (germline): LGHDT, YNNKEL (reference sequence). Trimming pared 2 bases from V and 3 bases from J, leaving 22 bases between. In DNA, the CDR3 is TGTGCCAGCAGCCAACGAGGAATGCCTCTCGAGAGGCACACTGAAGCTTTCTTT. This encodes CASSQRGMPLERHTEAFF.

This clone has a single count. V is TRBV12-5 and J is TRBJ2-1; TRBD2 agrees at 11 bases. Germline-derived CDR1 and CDR2 are LGHNT and FRNRAP. The CDR3 consists of 16 residues. V lost 5 bases and J lost 4; bases outside the gene matches: 7. CDR3 sequence (DNA): TGTGCTAGTGGTCCACCGGGACTAGCGGTTTACAATGAGCAGTTCTTC. It translates to CASGPPGLAVYNEQFF.

The chain employs TRBV18 and TRBJ1-1; D remains unclear. The CDR3 has 13 amino acids. Germline CDR1 reads KGHSH; CDR2 reads LQKENI. The ends were cut back, 6 bases at V and 1 base at J, with 9 bases in the middle. CDR3 DNA: TGTGCCAGCTCGTCCACAGAGAACACTGAAGCTTTCTTT. Its protein product is CASSSTENTEAFF.

V is TRBV10-3 and J is TRBJ1-2; D unresolved. This CDR3 has 14 residues. CDR1 is ENHRY, CDR2 SYGVKD, per germline. V lost 1 base and J 8 bases, leaving 14 bases between the germline ends. Here the CDR3 reads CAISEFEGSEGYTF. Here the CDR3 DNA reads TGTGCCATCAGTGAGTTTGAGGGTTCGGAAGGCTACACCTTC.

Regarding this clone: One end of the junction does not line up with germline, which may come from a read error. This chain links TRBV30 with TRBJ2-1, with D perhaps TRBD2 (5 bases). The CDR3 is 16 residues long. CDR1 GTSNPN and CDR2 SVGIG come from the germline V gene (reference sequence). CDR3 amino acids: CARSGIGESSYNEQFF. The CDR3 nucleotides read TGTGCCCGGAGCGGTATCGGGGAGAGCTCCTACAATGAGCAGTTCTTC.

V and J are TRBV5-4 and TRBJ1-2; possible D gene TRBD1, 6 bases. The CDR3 runs 14 residues. The germline V and J ends were trimmed by 5 bases and 2 bases, with 13 bases remaining between them. Per germline, CDR1 SGHNT and CDR2 YYREEE (reference sequence). In DNA, the CDR3 is TGTGCCAGCAGGAATTCCGGGACAAACTATGGCTACACCTTC. Translating gives CASRNSGTNYGYTF.

The chain carries TRBV11-2 and TRBJ2-1; TRBD2 matches at 8 bases. V was clipped by 6 bases and J by 1 base; unmatched bases: 8. The CDR3 is 16 residues long. Germline CDR1 SGHAT, CDR2 FQNNGV. As DNA, the CDR3 is TGTGCCAGCAGTCTGCAGCGGGGGAGGTCCTACAATGAGCAGTTCTTC. Translation gives CASSLQRGRSYNEQFF.

This chain joins TRBV5-1 and TRBJ2-7, with 9 bases lining up with TRBD1. The germline gives CDR1 SGHRS, CDR2 YFSETQ. V was clipped by 0 bases and J by 1 base; unmatched bases: 2. This CDR3 spans 15 amino acids. The CDR3 loop reads CASSLGDRASYEQYF. The CDR3 coding sequence is TGCGCCAGCAGCTTGGGGGACAGGGCATCCTACGAGCAGTACTTC.

The chain joins TRBV7-2 to TRBJ2-7; 7 bases are a match to TRBD2. The junction had 6 bases not matched to a gene; V was cut back by 0 bases and J by 1 base. The CDR3 consists of 16 residues. CDR1 SGHTA and CDR2 FQGNSA come from the germline V gene. The CDR3 loop is CASSLAAAGPSYEQYF. DNA for the CDR3: TGTGCCAGCAGCTTAGCAGCAGCGGGGCCTTCCTACGAGCAGTACTTC.